Listed below are T cell receptor beta chains from one sample, sequenced in a study of radiotherapy plus CTLA-4 blockade in lung cancer. Produced via immunoSEQ multiplex PCR; TCRdb's table is partial and in-frame only. The sample consists of roughly 35,000 clones, under 85% of them appearing once. The input for sequencing was peripheral blood, taken from a patient treated with radiotherapy plus ipilimumab. These receptors came from a human donor with non-small cell lung cancer that progressed on radiotherapy plus ipilimumab. CDR3s include the opening cysteine and the closing phenylalanine or tryptophan. A D gene is named only where the DNA matches it firmly. Part of the rows lack a size; the others show once, few, many or a class for expanded clones.

D gene	V gene	clone size	J gene	CDR3 DNA	CDR3 protein
.	TRBV18	few	TRBJ1-3	TGTGCCAGCTCACCACCGATGGGAGCCTCTGGAAACACCATATATTTT	CASSPPMGASGNTIYF
TRBD1	TRBV19	.	TRBJ1-1	TGTGCCAGTAGTATGAAGGTAGGAAGATGGGACAGGGATCTGAACACTGAAGCTTTCTTT	CASSMKVGRWDRDLNTEAFF
.	TRBV6-1	few	TRBJ1-1	TGTGCCAGCAGTGGCCGTATGAACACTGAAGCTTTCTTT	CASSGRMNTEAFF
.	TRBV6-6	.	TRBJ1-2	TGTGCCAGCAGTCCCGACAGCTTATATGGCTACACCTTC	CASSPDSLYGYTF
.	TRBV28	.	TRBJ2-7	TGTGCCAGCAGTCCAGTCTCGGGGAAGGGGGAGGGGGAGCAGTACTTC	CASSPVSGKGEGEQYF
.	TRBV5-1	few	TRBJ1-3	TGCGCCAGCAGTCAGGGGCCTGGAAACACCATATATTTT	CASSQGPGNTIYF
TRBD1	TRBV28	few	TRBJ1-5	TGTGCCAGCAGCTCCCAGGACAGGGACCCCACTAGCAATCAGCCCCAGCATTTT	CASSSQDRDPTSNQPQHF
.	TRBV19	few	TRBJ1-5	TGTGCCAGTAGTACCTCCAGTGGGAATGGCAATCAGCCCCAGCATTTT	CASSTSSGNGNQPQHF
TRBD1	TRBV7-8	few	TRBJ1-2	TGTGCCAGCAGCTCAAGGGCCAGGGGACAGGACTATGGCTACACCTTC	CASSSRARGQDYGYTF
.	TRBV6-6	.	TRBJ1-2	TGTGCCAGCAGTTACCTTTTACAGGGAGGAGACGGCTACACCTTC	CASSYLLQGGDGYTF